This T cell receptor beta chain was retrieved from a study of blood T cell repertoires in COVID-19. Some clones are missing from TCRdb's copy, which holds only in-frame ones; the method was immunoSEQ multiplex PCR. This table has over 250,000 clones, around 92% appearing once. The CDR3 consists of 13 residues. Deletions cut 3 bases from V and 7 bases from J, with 11 bases between. CDR1 SGHDT and CDR2 YYEEEE come from the germline V gene. The receptor was derived from a person under 35 with COVID-19, enrolled during active disease. Material for sequencing was peripheral blood. This chain connects TRBV5-6 to TRBJ2-1; the D is unclear. In DNA, the CDR3 is TGTGCCAGCAGCTCAGGATTCCTTAATGAGCAGTTCTTC. It encodes CASSSGFLNEQFF. Full variable domain (outside the CDR3, taken from reference TRBV5-6 and TRBJ2-1): DAGVTQSPTHLIKTRGQQVTLRCSPKSGHDTVSWYQQALGQGPQFIFQYYEEEERQRGNFPDRFSGHQFPNYSSELNVNALLLGDSALYLCASSSGFLNEQFFGPGTRLTVL.